This T cell receptor beta chain was identified in a study of blood T cell repertoires in COVID-19. Study details: The analysed material was cDNA or gDNA that came from T cells, B-cell-depleted T cells, or PBMCs.

This clone came up once. In the original analysis: Estimated nucleated cell counts came from reference gene primer amplification. Sequencing used immunoSEQ multiplex PCR; TCRdb keeps in-frame clones, though not all of them. The V and J calls and the clone size are those of that table, but D and trimming were determined from the DNA. Of about 280,000 clones listed, about 89% are singletons. The CDR3 extends over 15 amino acids. CDR1 is SGDLS, CDR2 YYNGEE, per germline. The ends lost 3 bases at V and 4 bases at J; junction bases unmatched: 9. The specimen sequenced was peripheral blood. The sequence derives from a middle-aged man with acute or convalescent COVID-19. The chain uses TRBV9 and TRBJ1-2; 7 bases are shared with TRBD1. CDR3 residues: CASSARGGATYGYTF. DNA of the CDR3: TGTGCCAGCAGCGCGAGAGGGGGCGCTACCTATGGCTACACCTTC.